This T cell receptor beta chain is drawn from a study of shared clonotypes between healthy human individuals. On the study more broadly: The donor pool was made up of a couple of women and a few men aged 18 to 49.

Produced via immunoSEQ multiplex PCR; TCRdb's table is partial and in-frame only. The table records 1,500,000 or so clones, over 95% of them present only once. Details on this clone: The antigen is undetermined.

V was cut by 0 bases and J by 3 bases, with 3 bases left in between. Germline CDR1 is WSHSY and CDR2 is SAAADI. The CDR3 contains 12 residues. Study-wide points: The study's rarefaction showed incomplete sorted-subset sequencing despite large depth. Generation probabilities of non-shared clonotypes were lower (relative to those shared by all four donors). Clonotype sharing across a few donors was observed for roughly 5% of naive CD4 clonotypes.

The rearrangement uses TRBV10-2 and TRBJ2-7; D remains unclear. The sequence came from a young man in good health. Sequencing input: naive CD4+ T cells sorted from blood. Subset described: CD45RA+ positively selected. In DNA form, the CDR3 reads TGCGCCAGCAGTGAGTCGAGCTACGAGCAGTACTTC. This encodes CASSESSYEQYF.